This is a list of T cell receptor beta chains from one sample in a study of cytomegalovirus exposure and HLA in healthy donors. Some clones are missing from TCRdb's copy, which holds only in-frame ones; the method was immunoSEQ multiplex PCR. The top ten clones hold approximately 1.5% of a sample with about 94,000 clones, under 80% of them seen once. Sequences were obtained from PBMCs. The receptors were gathered from a male donor in good health and CMV-seronegative. CDR3s include the opening cysteine and the closing phenylalanine or tryptophan. Fields, in order: D gene, clone size, J gene, V gene, CDR3 protein, CDR3 DNA. The D gene is left open where the match is weak. Rows give clone size only sometimes, using once, few, many, or a class for an expanded clone.

>-|-|TRBJ1-5|TRBV5-6
CASSLNRDSNQPQHF
TGTGCCAGCAGCCTAAACAGGGATAGCAATCAGCCCCAGCATTTT
>-|-|TRBJ2-1|TRBV19
CASSTRTAEQFF
TGTGCCAGTAGTACCCGGACAGCAGAGCAGTTCTTC
>-|-|TRBJ2-3|TRBV4-1
CASSQDWRGPPDTQYF
TGCGCCAGCAGCCAAGATTGGAGGGGGCCTCCAGATACGCAGTATTTT
>TRBD1|few|TRBJ1-2|TRBV27
CASSARTGLGYGYTF
TGTGCCAGCAGTGCCCGGACAGGGTTGGGCTATGGCTACACCTTC
>TRBD1|-|TRBJ2-3|TRBV9
CASSPRDSRDTQYF
TGTGCCAGCAGCCCCCGGGACAGTCGTGATACGCAGTATTTT
>-|-|TRBJ1-1|TRBV28
CASSLFDRSMNTEAFF
TGTGCCAGCAGTTTATTCGACAGGTCGATGAACACTGAAGCTTTCTTT
>TRBD1|-|TRBJ2-2|TRBV19
CASSPPGTGVTGELFF
TGTGCCAGTAGTCCCCCCGGGACAGGGGTGACCGGGGAGCTGTTTTTT
>-|once|TRBJ2-6|TRBV11-2
CASKRIDSGANGLTF
TGTGCCAGTAAGAGGATTGACTCTGGGGCCAACGGCCTGACTTTC
>-|-|TRBJ2-7|TRBV4-3
CASSHQNYEQYF
TGCGCCAGCAGCCATCAGAACTACGAGCAGTACTTC
>TRBD1|-|TRBJ1-6|TRBV5-4
CASSLNDRGLIYNSPLHF
TGTGCCAGCAGCTTAAATGACAGGGGGCTAATATATAATTCACCCCTCCACTTT
>-|-|TRBJ2-2|TRBV19
CASSPQDNGELFF
TGTGCCAGTAGTCCACAGGATAACGGGGAGCTGTTTTTT
>-|-|TRBJ1-2|TRBV27
CASSLSGHGNYGYTF
TGTGCCAGCAGTTTATCCGGACACGGAAACTATGGCTACACCTTC
>-|-|TRBJ1-6|TRBV5-5
CASIPKGAVLHF
TGTGCCAGCATCCCTAAAGGGGCGGTCCTCCACTTT
>-|-|TRBJ1-1|TRBV2
CASSVNGRNTEAFF
TGTGCCAGCAGTGTAAACGGGAGGAACACTGAAGCTTTCTTT
>-|once|TRBJ1-5|TRBV6-8
CASSYPHPHRDQPQHF
TGTGCCAGCAGTTACCCCCATCCACACAGGGATCAGCCCCAGCATTTT
>-|-|TRBJ2-6|TRBV19
CASSIGLSGANVLTF
TGTGCCAGTAGTATAGGACTCTCTGGGGCCAACGTCCTGACTTTC
>TRBD2|-|TRBJ2-7|TRBV7-2
CASSNTGGASYF
TGTGCCAGCAGCAACACCGGGGGGGCCTCGTACTTC
>TRBD1|-|TRBJ1-2|TRBV7-2
CASSSRQGAGGYTF
TGTGCCAGCAGCTCCAGGCAGGGGGCGGGGGGCTACACCTTC
>TRBD2|few|TRBJ2-1|TRBV19
CASSILLAGVKEQFF
TGTGCCAGTAGTATCCTTCTAGCGGGGGTTAAAGAGCAGTTCTTC
>-|-|TRBJ1-1|TRBV11-2
CASSPTGFGHTEAFF
TGTGCCAGCAGCCCGACAGGCTTCGGGCACACTGAAGCTTTCTTT
>-|-|TRBJ2-5|TRBV7-6
CASSSLPTQETQYF
TGTGCCAGCAGCTCGTTGCCCACACAAGAGACCCAGTACTTC
>-|-|TRBJ2-1|TRBV7-2
CASSAYNEQFF
TGTGCCAGCAGCGCGTACAATGAGCAGTTCTTC
>-|-|TRBJ2-2|TRBV27
CASTGYVNTGELFF
TGTGCCAGCACGGGGTACGTCAACACCGGGGAGCTGTTTTTT
>-|-|TRBJ2-1|TRBV7-9
CASSSPGAGSYNEQFF
TGTGCCAGCAGCAGCCCGGGCGCGGGATCATACAATGAGCAGTTCTTC
>TRBD2|-|TRBJ2-7|TRBV7-9
CASSPLGLGADEQYF
TGTGCCAGCAGCCCACTGGGACTAGGGGCGGACGAGCAGTACTTC
>-|-|TRBJ2-2|TRBV9
CASSVGSYTGELFF
TGTGCCAGCAGCGTAGGGAGTTACACCGGGGAGCTGTTTTTT
>-|few|TRBJ2-5|TRBV7-2
CASSSLGVAETQYF
TGTGCCAGCAGCAGCCTCGGGGTTGCGGAGACCCAGTACTTC
>-|-|TRBJ1-6|TRBV5-6
CASSRNSPLHF
TGTGCCAGCAGCCGGAATTCACCCCTCCACTTT
>TRBD1|-|TRBJ1-1|TRBV2
CASGQGVEWAFF
TGTGCCAGCGGACAGGGGGTGGAGTGGGCTTTCTTT
>-|-|TRBJ1-2|TRBV21-1
CASSAPVCGYTF
TGTGCCAGCAGCGCTCCGGTTTGTGGCTACACCTTC
>-|few|TRBJ2-4|TRBV4-3
CASSQGLAKNIQYF
TGCGCCAGCAGCCAAGGACTAGCCAAAAACATTCAGTACTTC
>-|-|TRBJ1-2|TRBV6-5
CASPLQGATYGYTF
TGTGCCAGCCCCCTGCAAGGGGCCACCTATGGCTACACCTTC
>-|-|TRBJ2-7|TRBV4-3
CASSQDLGSSYEQYF
TGCGCCAGCAGCCAAGATTTGGGGAGCTCCTACGAGCAGTACTTC
>TRBD1|-|TRBJ1-1|TRBV27
CASSSPDRYTEAFF
TGTGCCAGCAGCTCCCCGGACAGGTACACTGAAGCTTTCTTT
>TRBD2|-|TRBJ2-3|TRBV7-3
CASSSIAGGTDTQYF
TGTGCCAGCAGCTCCATAGCGGGGGGCACAGATACGCAGTATTTT
>TRBD1|-|TRBJ2-2|TRBV28
CASSPGQTNTGELFF
TGTGCCAGCAGCCCGGGACAGACAAACACCGGGGAGCTGTTTTTT
>-|few|TRBJ2-7|TRBV6-6
CASSSQGEQYF
TGTGCCAGCAGTTCACAGGGTGAGCAGTACTTC
>-|-|TRBJ1-1|TRBV30
CAWSVNLFNTEAFF
TGTGCCTGGAGTGTGAACTTGTTTAACACTGAAGCTTTCTTT
>-|-|TRBJ1-5|TRBV7-7
CASSLGFNQPQHF
TGTGCCAGCAGCTTGGGCTTTAATCAGCCCCAGCATTTT